This T cell receptor beta chain was obtained from a study of blood T cells in healthy people across ages. This clonotype was counted a few times. This CDR3 spans 12 amino acids. Alongside a J-beta primer mix, a sample-barcoded 5' primer served in a second PCR lasting about 7 to 12 cycles. Every sample returned 2.5 million or more CDR3-containing paired-end reads. MiXCR was run by TCRdb on the 5' RACE reads, yielding one entry per CDR3 protein. Of hundreds of thousands of distinct CDR3 sequences in the sample, less than 25% were seen once. These data were also filed under a second study, of T cells of mothers and their children. As that study records: Similar effects of thymic selection on TCR recombination output were recorded in related and unrelated pairs.

Sample: blood. The J gene is TRBJ2-5, the V gene TRBV12-3 or TRBV12-4; a weak D match, TRBD1 (6 bases). The last part of the DNA fits TRBJ2-1 better; the J call may be wrong. The receptor's source is a boy aged 5-17 years in good health. The CDR3 is CASSNTGSEQFF. In DNA form, the CDR3 reads TGTGCCAGCAGTAATACAGGGAGTGAGCAGTTCTTC.